This T cell receptor (beta chain) was identified during a study of blood T cell repertoires in COVID-19. On the study more broadly: Acute and convalescent COVID-19 samples came from the United States, Italy and Spain. T cells, B-cell-depleted T cells, or PBMCs provided the cDNA or gDNA that served as material.

This clone was picked up a small number of times. In the authors' workflow: The assay estimated nucleated cells by amplifying reference gene primers. The table came from immunoSEQ multiplex PCR; TCRdb's copy has only in-frame clones and leaves some out. V, J and clone size are taken as reported in that table, and D and trimming were inferred from the DNA itself. The table lists over 200,000 clones, over 70% of them singletons, with 2.5% to 4% in the top ten. The CDR3 sequence is 13 residues long. Germline V gene lookup returns CDR1 KGHDR and CDR2 SFDVKD. J lost 9 bases, V lost 3 bases, and 4 bases had no gene match.

The origin of this receptor is an elderly woman with acute or convalescent COVID-19. The chain recombines TRBV24-1 with TRBJ2-1; TRBD1 matches at 7 bases. Source material: peripheral blood. Written as DNA, the CDR3 is TGTGCCACCAGTGATGCCCCAGGGGGTGAGCAGTTCTTC. This translates into CATSDAPGGEQFF.